This T cell receptor beta chain was found in a study of T-cell reconstitution after alpha-beta-depleted transplantation in children. This CDR3 has 14 amino acids. V gave up 4 bases and J gave up 4 bases, with 14 bases separating them. Looked up from germline, CDR1 is MNHEY and CDR2 is SVGAGI. This clonotype has ten or more counts. Preparing the TCRbeta library involved the use of unique molecular identifiers. TCRdb analysed the PCR reads with MiXCR anew, one entry per CDR3 protein. Seen here are 190,000 or so distinct CDR3 sequences, about 6.4% observed once, and the top ten hold approximately 2.9%. The origin of this receptor is a human donor who donated a stem cell graft to a child with Wiskott-Aldrich syndrome. The rearrangement joins TRBV6-5 to TRBJ2-7; D is possibly TRBD2 (5 bases). Sequencing was performed on PBMCs from the stem cell graft donor, taken from the stem cell graft. The CDR3: CASSLYGGQYEQYF. The CDR3 nucleotides read TGTGCCAGCAGTTTGTACGGCGGGCAATACGAGCAGTACTTC.